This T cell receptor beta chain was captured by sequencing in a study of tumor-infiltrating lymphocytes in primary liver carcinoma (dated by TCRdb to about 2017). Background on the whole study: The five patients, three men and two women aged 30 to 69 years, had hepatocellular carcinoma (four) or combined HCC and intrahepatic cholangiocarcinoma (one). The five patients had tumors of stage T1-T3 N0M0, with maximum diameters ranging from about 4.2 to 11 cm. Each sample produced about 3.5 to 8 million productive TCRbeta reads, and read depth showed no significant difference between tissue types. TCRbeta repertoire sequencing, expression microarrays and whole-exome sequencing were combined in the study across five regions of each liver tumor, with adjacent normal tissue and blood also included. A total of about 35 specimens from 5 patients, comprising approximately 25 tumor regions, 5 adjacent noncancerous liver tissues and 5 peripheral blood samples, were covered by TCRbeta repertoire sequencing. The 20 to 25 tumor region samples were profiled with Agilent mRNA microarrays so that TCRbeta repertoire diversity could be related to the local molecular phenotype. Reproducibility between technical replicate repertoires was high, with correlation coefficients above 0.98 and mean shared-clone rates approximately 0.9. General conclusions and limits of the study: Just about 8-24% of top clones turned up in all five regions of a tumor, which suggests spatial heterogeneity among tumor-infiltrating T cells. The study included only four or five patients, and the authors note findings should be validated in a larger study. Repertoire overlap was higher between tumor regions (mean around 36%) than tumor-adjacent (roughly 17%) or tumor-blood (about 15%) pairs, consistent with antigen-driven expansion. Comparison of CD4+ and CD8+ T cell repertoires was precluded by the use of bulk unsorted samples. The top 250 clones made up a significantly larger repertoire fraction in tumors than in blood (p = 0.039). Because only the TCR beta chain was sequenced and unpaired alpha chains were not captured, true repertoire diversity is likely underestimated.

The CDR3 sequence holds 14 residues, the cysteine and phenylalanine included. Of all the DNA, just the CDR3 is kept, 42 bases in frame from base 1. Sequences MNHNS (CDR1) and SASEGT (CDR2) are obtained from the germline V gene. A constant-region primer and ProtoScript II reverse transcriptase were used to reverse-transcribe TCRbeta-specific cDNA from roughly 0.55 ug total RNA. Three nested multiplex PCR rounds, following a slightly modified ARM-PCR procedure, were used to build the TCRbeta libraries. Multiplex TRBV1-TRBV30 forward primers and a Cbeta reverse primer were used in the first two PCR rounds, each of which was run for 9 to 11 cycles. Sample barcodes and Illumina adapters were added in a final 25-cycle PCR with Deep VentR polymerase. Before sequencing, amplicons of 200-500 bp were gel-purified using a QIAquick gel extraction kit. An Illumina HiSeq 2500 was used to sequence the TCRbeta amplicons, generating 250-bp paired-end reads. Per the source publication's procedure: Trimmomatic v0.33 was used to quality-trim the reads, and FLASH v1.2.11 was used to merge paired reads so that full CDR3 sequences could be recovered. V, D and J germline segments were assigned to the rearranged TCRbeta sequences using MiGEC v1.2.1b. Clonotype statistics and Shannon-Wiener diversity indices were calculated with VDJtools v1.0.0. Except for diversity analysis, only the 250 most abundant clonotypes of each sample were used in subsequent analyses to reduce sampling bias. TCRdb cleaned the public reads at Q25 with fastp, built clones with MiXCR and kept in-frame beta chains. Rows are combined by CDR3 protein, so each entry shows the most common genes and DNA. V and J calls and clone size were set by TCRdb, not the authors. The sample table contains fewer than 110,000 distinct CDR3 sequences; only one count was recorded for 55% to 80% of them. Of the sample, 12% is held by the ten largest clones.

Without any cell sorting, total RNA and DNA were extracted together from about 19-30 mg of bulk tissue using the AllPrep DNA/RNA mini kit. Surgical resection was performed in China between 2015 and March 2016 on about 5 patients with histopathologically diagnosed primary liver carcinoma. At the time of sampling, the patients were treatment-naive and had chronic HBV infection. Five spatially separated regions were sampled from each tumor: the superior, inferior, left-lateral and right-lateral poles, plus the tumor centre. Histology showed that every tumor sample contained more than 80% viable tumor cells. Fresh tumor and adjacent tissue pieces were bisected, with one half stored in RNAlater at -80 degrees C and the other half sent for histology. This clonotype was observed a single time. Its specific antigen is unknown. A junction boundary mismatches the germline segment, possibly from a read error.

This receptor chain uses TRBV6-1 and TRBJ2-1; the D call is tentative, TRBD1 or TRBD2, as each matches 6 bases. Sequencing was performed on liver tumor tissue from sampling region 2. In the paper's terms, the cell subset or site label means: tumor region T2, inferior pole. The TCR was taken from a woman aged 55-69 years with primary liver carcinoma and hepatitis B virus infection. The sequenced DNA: TGTGCCAGCAAAACCCTAGGGGGGCGGTATGAGCAGCTCTTC. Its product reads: CASKTLGGRYEQLF.